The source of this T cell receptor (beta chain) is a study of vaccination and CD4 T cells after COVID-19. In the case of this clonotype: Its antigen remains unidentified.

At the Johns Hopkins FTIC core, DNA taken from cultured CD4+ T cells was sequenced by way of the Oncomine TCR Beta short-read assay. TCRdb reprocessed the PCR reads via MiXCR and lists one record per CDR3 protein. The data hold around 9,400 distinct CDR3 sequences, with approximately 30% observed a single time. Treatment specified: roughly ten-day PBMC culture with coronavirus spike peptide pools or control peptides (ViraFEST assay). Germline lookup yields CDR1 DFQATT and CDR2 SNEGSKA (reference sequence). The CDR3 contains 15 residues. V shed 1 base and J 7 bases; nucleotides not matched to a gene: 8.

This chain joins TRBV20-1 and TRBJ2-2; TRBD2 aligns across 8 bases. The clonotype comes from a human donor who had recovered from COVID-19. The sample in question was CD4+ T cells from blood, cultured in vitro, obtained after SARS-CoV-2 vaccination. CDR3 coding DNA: TGCAGTGCTAGAGTTGCGGGAGGCCTCGGCGGGGAGCTGTTTTTT. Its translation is CSARVAGGLGGELFF.